The clone carrying this T cell receptor (beta chain) was detected only a few times. Its antigen remains unknown. Other DNA sequences of this sample code for an identical CDR3. The sample is drawn from a study of cytomegalovirus exposure and HLA in healthy donors. General observations from the study: It was found in a later analysis that first-cohort TCR clusters tended to co-occur in the 120 validation repertoires. It was reported that the classifier diagnosed cytomegalovirus status with high specificity and sensitivity in both the original and validation cohorts. Under in vitro conditions, a few CMV-associated chains were confirmed as specific for CMV antigens. Many donors carried some public TCRs, although rarity characterized most TCR sequences.

Trimming took off 5 bases at V and 1 base at J, with 5 bases between the two ends. Germline V gene sequence: CDR1 SGHVS, CDR2 FQNEAQ. The CDR3 is made up of 12 amino acids. TCRdb's table, derived via immunoSEQ multiplex PCR, lists solely in-frame clones and lacks some. The table has 200,000 or so clones, around 83% seen once. The chain combines TRBV7-8 with TRBJ2-5, with D uncertain. This TCR was sampled from a woman aged 30 to 39 in good health and CMV-seropositive. Input material: PBMCs. Here the CDR3 DNA reads TGTGCCAGCAGCCTCCTCCAAGAGACCCAGTACTTC. The encoded protein is CASSLLQETQYF.